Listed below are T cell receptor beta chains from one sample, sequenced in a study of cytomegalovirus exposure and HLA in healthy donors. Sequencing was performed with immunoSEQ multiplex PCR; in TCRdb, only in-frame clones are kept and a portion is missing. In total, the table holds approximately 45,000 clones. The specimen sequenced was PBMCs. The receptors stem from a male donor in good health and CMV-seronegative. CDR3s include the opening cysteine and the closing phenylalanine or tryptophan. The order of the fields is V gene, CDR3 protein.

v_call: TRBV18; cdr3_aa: CASSPRQGNSPLHF
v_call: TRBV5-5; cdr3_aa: CASGSGTGTEQYF
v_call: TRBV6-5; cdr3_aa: CASSFGSGGAQQTQYF
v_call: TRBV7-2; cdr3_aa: CASSSTGVAMRNQPQHF
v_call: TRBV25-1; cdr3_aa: CASSDPGRYGYTF
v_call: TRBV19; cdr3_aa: CAAGRGRGEQYF
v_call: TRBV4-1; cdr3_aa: CASSQWGNGGDEQFF
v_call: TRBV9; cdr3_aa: CASSTEGQGKGYTF
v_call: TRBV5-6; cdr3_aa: CASSSGTLYEQYF
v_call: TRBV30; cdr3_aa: CAWSESGDYTDTQYF
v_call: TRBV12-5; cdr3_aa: CASGLPSGRTMNTEAFF
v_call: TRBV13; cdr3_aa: CASSTGTETANYGYTF
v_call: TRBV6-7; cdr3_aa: CASSSPASGATYEQYF
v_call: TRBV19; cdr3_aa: CASSTHGARGRTDTQYF
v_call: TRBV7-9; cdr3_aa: CASSLGGANYGYTF
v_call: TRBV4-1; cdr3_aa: CASSRQGGETQYF
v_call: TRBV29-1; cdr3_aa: CSAEPGNYGYTF
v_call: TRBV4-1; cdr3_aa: CASSPTLQGQAFF
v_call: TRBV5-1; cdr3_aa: CASSLTRQGGGNTIYF
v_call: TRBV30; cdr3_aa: CAWSGGSLLYEQYF
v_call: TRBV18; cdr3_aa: CASSRTGDLTGELFF
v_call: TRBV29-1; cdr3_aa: CSVEELSLAFDEQFF
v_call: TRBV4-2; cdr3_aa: CASSHPGLTSYEQYF
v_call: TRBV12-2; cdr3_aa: CASRLGVLQGYGYTF
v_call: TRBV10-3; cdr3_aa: CAIADRAGEQYF
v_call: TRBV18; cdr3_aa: CASSPPGAQETQYF
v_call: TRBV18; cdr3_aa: CASSPYGQGLSSYNEQFF